This T cell receptor beta chain was profiled in a study of blood T cells in healthy people across ages. Whole-study results and caveats: Age advanced and TCR beta diversity per million T cells fell, roughly linearly.

With respect to this clonotype: Antigen: not known.

PBMCs numbering at least 6.5 million were isolated per sample. The CDR3 has 14 amino acids. The ends were cut back, 4 bases at V and 10 bases at J, with 19 bases in the middle. Germline CDR1 is SGHAT and CDR2 is FQNNGV. For the second PCR, which ran for roughly 7 to 11 cycles, a sample-barcoded 5' primer and a J-beta primer mix were used. The authors tagged each cDNA molecule using a template-switch adaptor with 12 random nucleotides. TCRdb processed the 5' RACE reads anew with MiXCR; each CDR3 protein has one entry. The table has about 1.8 million distinct CDR3 sequences, about 50% seen once; the top ten hold 2% to 2.5%.

The sequenced sample was blood. The V call is TRBV11-2, the J call TRBJ1-2; D call uncertain. This sequence originates from a woman in her thirties or forties in good health. The CDR3 is CASSSWTGSGDYTF. CDR3 nucleotide sequence: TGTGCCAGCAGCTCCTGGACGGGTTCGGGTGACTACACCTTC.